These T cell receptor beta chains were read from a single sample in a study of cytomegalovirus exposure and HLA in healthy donors. The data were produced by immunoSEQ multiplex PCR, yet TCRdb's version contains in-frame clones alone and is incomplete. The sample contains approximately 70,000 clones, 60% to 70% of which appear only once. Sequencing used PBMCs. These receptors were taken from a man aged 35-49 years in good health and CMV-seropositive. Each CDR3 is given with its conserved first and last residue. A D gene is named only where the DNA matches it firmly. The size field is filled for only some rows; it gives once, few, many or a size class.

CASSWRQETQYF TGCGCCAGCAGCTGGAGGCAAGAGACCCAGTACTTC - few TRBV5-1 12 TRBJ2-5
CASSHTGQDGEQYF TGCGCCAGCAGCCACACGGGACAGGATGGGGAGCAGTACTTC TRBD1 - TRBV5-1 14 TRBJ2-7
CASSLKAGGRYGEQFF TGTGCCAGCAGCTTAAAAGCGGGAGGTCGCTACGGTGAGCAGTTCTTC TRBD2 - TRBV7-3 16 TRBJ2-1
CASSLSKSLWSEQYF TGTGCCAGCAGCTTAAGTAAGTCACTTTGGAGCGAGCAGTACTTC - - TRBV7-2 15 TRBJ2-7
CASTPDSQNQPQHF TGTGCCAGCACCCCCGACAGCCAGAATCAGCCCCAGCATTTT - - TRBV28 14 TRBJ1-5
CASSPLTPTGAGNTIYF TGTGCCAGCAGTCCCCTTACCCCGACAGGGGCTGGAAACACCATATATTTT TRBD1 - TRBV27 17 TRBJ1-3
CASSLASFAGGGETQYF TGCGCCAGCAGCTTGGCCTCCTTTGCGGGGGGGGGAGAGACCCAGTACTTC TRBD2 - TRBV5-1 17 TRBJ2-5
CASSLWRGRTGELFF TGTGCCAGCAGCTTATGGAGGGGACGGACCGGGGAGCTGTTTTTT - once TRBV7-9 15 TRBJ2-2
CASSWGSTNEKLFF TGTGCCAGCAGCTGGGGCTCAACTAATGAAAAACTGTTTTTT - once TRBV13 14 TRBJ1-4
CASTEGAGGELFF TGTGCCAGCACCGAGGGTGCAGGCGGGGAGCTGTTTTTT - - TRBV2 13 TRBJ2-2
CASSVGTGRGETQYF TGTGCCAGCAGCGTAGGGACAGGGAGGGGAGAGACCCAGTACTTC - - TRBV9 15 TRBJ2-5
CASGRQGTDTQYF TGTGCTAGTGGCCGACAGGGGACAGATACGCAGTATTTT TRBD1 - TRBV12-5 13 TRBJ2-3
CASSGTSHNTGELFF TGTGCCAGCAGTGGGACTAGCCATAACACCGGGGAGCTGTTTTTT TRBD2 - TRBV9 15 TRBJ2-2
CASSETGSRSEKLFF TGTGCCAGCAGTGAGACCGGGAGTAGGAGTGAAAAACTGTTTTTT - few TRBV6-6 15 TRBJ1-4
CASRGGAGFGTDTQYF TGCGCCAGCAGGGGTGGAGCGGGATTCGGCACAGATACGCAGTATTTT TRBD2 - TRBV5-1 16 TRBJ2-3
CASSPQGRGSYNEQFF TGCGCCAGCAGCCCACAGGGTCGGGGCTCCTACAATGAGCAGTTCTTC - once TRBV5-1 16 TRBJ2-1
CASSLASANTGELFF TGTGCCAGCAGCTTGGCATCAGCGAACACCGGGGAGCTGTTTTTT - - TRBV5-6 15 TRBJ2-2
CASTPGGAGANVLTF TGTGCCAGCACCCCGGGAGGGGCCGGGGCCAACGTCCTGACTTTC TRBD2 - TRBV7-6 15 TRBJ2-6
CASSSPGQGLHEQYF TGTGCCAGCAGTTCCCCGGGACAGGGTCTCCACGAGCAGTACTTC TRBD1 - TRBV6-5 15 TRBJ2-7